This is a list of T cell receptor beta chains from one sample in a study of blood T cell repertoires in COVID-19. Produced via immunoSEQ multiplex PCR; TCRdb's table is partial and in-frame only. The data hold approximately 150,000 clones, with about 81% observed a single time. The sequenced material came from peripheral blood. The receptors were gathered from a woman at least 80 years old with acute or convalescent COVID-19. The conserved cysteine and the conserved F or W are not part of the CDR3 here. Clone size is given for some rows only: seen once, a few or many times, or a class if the clone is expanded.

size,length,V,J,CDR3
-,13,TRBV6-5,TRBJ1-1,ASRLDGGFNTEAF
-,12,TRBV6-5,TRBJ1-6,ASRPGQVPGSLH
once,15,TRBV7-2,TRBJ2-1,ASSQRGLAGIYNEQF
-,13,TRBV5-1,TRBJ2-7,ASSLGVAGVHEQY
-,17,TRBV11-2,TRBJ2-7,ASSSFWAKAGGGPYEQY
-,13,TRBV7-8,TRBJ2-7,ASSFRDSEAYEQY
-,14,TRBV5-8,TRBJ1-3,ASSMGATASGNTIY
-,15,TRBV12-5,TRBJ2-1,ASGLVLAGDSYNEQF
few,13,TRBV7-2,TRBJ1-1,ASSGRGLGNTEAF
-,12,TRBV7-9,TRBJ2-7,ASSPDRAPYEQY
-,13,TRBV6-6,TRBJ1-2,ASSYIGTETYGYT
-,12,TRBV9,TRBJ1-1,ASSVVVTNTEAF
-,11,TRBV11-2,TRBJ1-1,ASSDRAGGEAF
-,12,TRBV7-2,TRBJ1-1,ASSLTGAKGEAF
-,13,TRBV6-5,TRBJ1-4,ASRTWGTGNEKLF
-,14,TRBV3-1/TRBV3-2,TRBJ2-7,ASSQGWQGKGHEQY
-,13,TRBV19,TRBJ1-1,ASRKGGRQNTEAF
once,13,TRBV4-1,TRBJ1-3,ASSLQGRPGNTIY
-,14,TRBV5-7,TRBJ2-1,ASSSGGEFSYNEQF
-,16,TRBV5-5,TRBJ2-3,ASSKSGLQFRPTDTQY
-,13,TRBV5-1,TRBJ2-5,ASSLRGTIQETQY
once,12,TRBV6-6,TRBJ2-5,ASSFAGYQETQY
few,13,TRBV5-8,TRBJ1-6,ASSFRRVNNSPLH
once,12,TRBV2,TRBJ1-6,ASHRADLNSPLH
-,11,TRBV30,TRBJ2-1,AWSVSGGGEQF
-,10,TRBV12-3/TRBV12-4,TRBJ2-7,ASTAGAGEQY
-,14,TRBV21-1,TRBJ1-6,ASSSRDSKHNSPLH
once,13,TRBV2,TRBJ2-1,ASRGTDKLYNEQF
-,12,TRBV6-5,TRBJ1-5,ASSYGGNNQPQH
-,13,TRBV7-9,TRBJ2-1,ASSLRQGAVNEQF
-,15,TRBV27,TRBJ1-5,ASSLGTGRRFGQPQH
-,13,TRBV14,TRBJ2-1,ASSPLAGWGDEQF
-,14,TRBV7-8,TRBJ2-5,ASSQLNRGLQETQY
once,20,TRBV9,TRBJ1-3,ARSGDGRGAYRSSHSGNTIY
-,11,TRBV2,TRBJ1-4,ASMNRVGEKLF
-,14,TRBV19,TRBJ1-1,ASSIDPDRKYTEAF
-,13,TRBV27,TRBJ1-5,ASSSKTGLNQPQH
-,9,TRBV9,TRBJ2-7,ANPGLDEQY
once,14,TRBV19,TRBJ2-3,ASSRGASGYTDTQY
-,11,TRBV12-3/TRBV12-4,TRBJ1-3,ASRTGAGNTIY
-,11,TRBV27,TRBJ1-1,ASSSTHITEAF
once,13,TRBV4-2,TRBJ2-7,ASSQETSGFYEQY
-,9,TRBV6-2/TRBV6-3,TRBJ2-1,ASSYFGEQF
-,14,TRBV7-6,TRBJ2-2,ASSLAQGANTGELF
-,15,TRBV6-8,TRBJ1-2,ASSYSRLGGRNYGYT
-,14,TRBV9,TRBJ2-1,ASSAPGQGFWNEQF
once,14,TRBV5-1,TRBJ2-2,ASSSSSGRNTGELF
-,14,TRBV7-2,TRBJ2-2,ASSSGAGGPTGELF
-,13,TRBV6-6,TRBJ2-7,ASRLTGSSTYEQY
-,14,TRBV18,TRBJ2-5,ASSPTSGVSGETQY
-,12,TRBV18,TRBJ1-1,ASSPNRGDTEAF
-,10,TRBV2,TRBJ2-7,ASSRTGAEQY
-,11,TRBV18,TRBJ1-1,ASSPRPEVVAF
-,12,TRBV6-2/TRBV6-3,TRBJ2-3,ASTYSWRGATQY